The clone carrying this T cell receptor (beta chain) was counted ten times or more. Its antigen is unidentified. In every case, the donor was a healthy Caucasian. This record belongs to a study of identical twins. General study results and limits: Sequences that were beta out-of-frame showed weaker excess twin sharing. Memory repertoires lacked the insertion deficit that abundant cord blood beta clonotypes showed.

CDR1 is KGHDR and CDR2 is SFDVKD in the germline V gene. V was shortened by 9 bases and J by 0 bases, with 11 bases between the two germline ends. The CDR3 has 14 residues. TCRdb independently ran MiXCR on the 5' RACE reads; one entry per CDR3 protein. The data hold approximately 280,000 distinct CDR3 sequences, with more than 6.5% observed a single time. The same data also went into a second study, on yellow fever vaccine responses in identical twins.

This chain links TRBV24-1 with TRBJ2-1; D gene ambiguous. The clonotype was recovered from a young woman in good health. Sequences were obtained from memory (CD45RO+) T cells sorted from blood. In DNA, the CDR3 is TGTGCCACCCTCGGCCAGCGCTCCTACAATGAGCAGTTCTTC. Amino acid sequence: CATLGQRSYNEQFF.